The subject of this entry is one TCR beta chain. The data are from a study of cytomegalovirus exposure and HLA in healthy donors. Study at large: T cells numbering around 190 million yielded around 120 million unique TCR beta sequences in an earlier analysis. Of the donors genotyped, about 390 in all, 81% fell in the Caucasian-associated ancestry cluster.

It was with 60 Vbeta and 13 Jbeta primers that the PCR ran. Clones were sequenced by immunoSEQ multiplex PCR, and TCRdb holds only the in-frame ones, with some missing. Here the sample spans 150,000 to 180,000 clones, 70% to 80% being singletons. Germline V gene data show CDR1 as LNHDA and CDR2 as SQIVND (reference sequence). V was clipped by 5 bases and J by 6 bases, with 20 bases between them. This CDR3 spans 15 amino acids. V is TRBV19 and J is TRBJ2-7; D is undetermined. The origin of this receptor is a young man in good health and CMV-seropositive. The sequenced sample was PBMCs. CDR3 residues: CASSPQLGWVFEQYF. The DNA for the CDR3 is TGTGCCAGTAGTCCCCAACTGGGCTGGGTGTTCGAGCAGTACTTC.